The 28 T cell receptor beta chains below all came from one sample that was sequenced in a study of blood T cell repertoires in COVID-19. Some clones are missing from TCRdb's copy, which holds only in-frame ones; the method was immunoSEQ multiplex PCR. The table includes about 300,000 clones, 85% to 90% detected once. The sequencing sample was made of peripheral blood. These receptors came from a woman in her twenties or thirties with COVID-19, enrolled during active disease.

CDR3 loop: CATSRPTTGGGYGYTF. The CDR3 nucleotides are TGTGCCACCAGCAGACCCACAACAGGGGGCGGCTATGGCTACACCTTC. The chain combines TRBV15 with TRBJ1-2; 9 nucleotides align to TRBD1. Unmatched junction bases numbered 8, after V lost 2 bases and J lost 4 bases. CDR3 length equals 16 residues. Germline CDR1 LNHNV, CDR2 YYDKDF (reference sequence).

The V and J genes are TRBV29-1 and TRBJ2-1; 8 bases agree with TRBD2. The CDR3 is 11 amino acids. Trimming took 6 bases from V and 7 from J; bases not matched to a gene: 2. The germline CDR1 and CDR2 sequences are SQVTM and ANQGSEA. CDR3: CSVGTRNEQFF. CDR3 in DNA: TGCAGCGTCGGGACTAGAAATGAGCAGTTCTTC.

A single count supports this clone. The chain recombines TRBV11-2 with TRBJ1-1; D possibly corresponds to TRBD1 (5 bases). Germline CDR1 SGHAT, CDR2 FQNNGV. This CDR3 comprises 17 residues. Trimming left V 5 bases short and J 0 bases short, with 19 bases between. The CDR3 nucleotides are TGTGCCAGCAGCAAGTCTGCGGGACGGATGATGAACACTGAAGCTTTCTTT. Translation gives CASSKSAGRMMNTEAFF.

The chain uses TRBV19 and TRBJ1-1, with TRBD1 as a possible D gene (5 bases). The CDR3 sequence is 15 residues long. Germline CDR1 and CDR2: LNHDA and SQIVND (reference sequence). Trimming left V 1 base short and J 1 base short, with 10 bases between. The CDR3 DNA sequence: TGTGCCAGTAGTATAGCAGGGTTTGGGAACACTGAAGCTTTCTTT. As protein: CASSIAGFGNTEAFF.

The gene calls are TRBV9 and TRBJ2-3; 8 positions agree with TRBD1. With V trimmed by 0 bases and J by 9 bases, 6 bases remained unmatched. The CDR3 loop spans 14 amino acids. Germline-derived CDR1 and CDR2 are SGDLS and YYNGEE. CDR3: CASSVEGRGQTQYF. The CDR3 coding sequence is TGTGCCAGCAGCGTAGAGGGCAGGGGGCAGACGCAGTATTTT.

V gene TRBV5-1 combines with J gene TRBJ2-2, with D uncertain. The V and J ends lost 2 bases and 1 base respectively, with 6 bases between them. This CDR3 contains 14 residues. Looked up from germline, CDR1 is SGHRS and CDR2 is YFSETQ. CDR3 coding DNA: TGCGCCAGCAGCTTCAGACAGAACACCGGGGAGCTGTTTTTT. It specifies CASSFRQNTGELFF.

V and J are TRBV24-1 and TRBJ2-5, with TRBD1 identical over 9 bases. J gave up 4 bases and V 2 bases, and 10 bases lay outside the gene matches. This CDR3 region has 17 residues. Germline V CDR1 and CDR2: KGHDR, SFDVKD. The CDR3 region has the DNA TGTGCCACCAGTGATTCCGCCGGGACAGGGTGGTTAGAGACCCAGTACTTC. Protein product: CATSDSAGTGWLETQYF.

This rearrangement joins TRBV6-5 to TRBJ2-2; 9 bases fit TRBD2. This CDR3 is built from 16 residues. The germline CDR1 and CDR2 sequences are MNHEY and SVGAGI. J gave up 0 bases and V 4 bases, and 3 bases lay outside the gene matches. CDR3 nucleotides: TGTGCCAGCAGTTGGAGCGGGGGGTCGAACACCGGGGAGCTGTTTTTT. Protein: CASSWSGGSNTGELFF.

This clone was seen repeatedly, ten times or more. The chain links TRBV11-3 to TRBJ1-2; 7 bases are a match to TRBD1. Trimming took 4 bases from V and 8 from J; bases not matched to a gene: 10. CDR1 and CDR2 from the germline V gene are SGHNT and YENEEA. The length of the CDR3 is 14 residues. The CDR3 coding sequence is TGTGCCAGCAGCTCGTACCGGGACAGACGGGGCTACACCTTC. Protein sequence: CASSSYRDRRGYTF.

This clone was detected once. This chain's CDR3 is CASTQRQTPGNTIYF. As DNA, the CDR3 is TGTGCCAGCACCCAGAGACAAACGCCCGGAAACACCATATATTTT. This chain connects TRBV6-6 to TRBJ1-3; D is undetermined. Germline V gene lookup returns CDR1 MNHNY and CDR2 SVGAGI (reference sequence). V dropped 7 bases and J dropped 4 bases, with 17 bases sitting between them. The CDR3 has 15 residues.

V and J are TRBV10-3 and TRBJ2-2; 9 bases align to TRBD2. Germline values: CDR1 ENHRY, CDR2 SYGVKD. The CDR3 runs 17 residues. Trimming at V came to 2 bases and at J to 2 bases, leaving 6 bases not matched to a gene. CDR3 in DNA: TGTGCCATCAGTGAGCTCAGCGGGGGGCCCAACACCGGGGAGCTGTTTTTT. Translated, it gives CAISELSGGPNTGELFF.

The chain employs TRBV7-6 and TRBJ2-1, with a tentative D call TRBD1 (5 bases). In germline, CDR1 is SGHVS, CDR2 FNYEAQ. CDR3 size: 16 residues. V lost 2 bases to trimming and J lost 2 bases, with 13 bases between them. CDR3 region: CASSLTSGPPYNEQFF. The CDR3 DNA sequence: TGTGCCAGCAGCTTAACCTCAGGGCCTCCCTACAATGAGCAGTTCTTC. The full variable domain, its missing parts supplied by reference TRBV7-6 and TRBJ2-1, is GAGVSQSPRYKVTKRGQDVALRCDPISGHVSLYWYRQALGQGPEFLTYFNYEAQQDKSGLPNDRFSAERPEGSISTLTIQRTEQRDSAMYRCASSLTSGPPYNEQFFGPGTRLTVL.

This chain connects TRBV7-9 to TRBJ1-2; D call uncertain. Per the germline V gene, CDR1 is SEHNR and CDR2 is FQNEAQ (reference sequence). This CDR3 is 14 amino acids long. V lost 4 bases to trimming and J lost 0 bases, with 9 bases between them. CDR3 sequence (DNA): TGTGCCAGCAGCTACCGCGGGACTAACTATGGCTACACCTTC. Its protein product is CASSYRGTNYGYTF.

This chain uses TRBV3-1 (or the pseudogene TRBV3-2) with TRBJ1-1, with D possibly being TRBD1 (6 bases). This CDR3 is built from 14 residues. In germline, CDR1 is LGHDT, CDR2 YNNKEL (reference sequence). Trimming cost V 4 bases and J 10 bases, with 19 bases left between them. CDR3 region: CASSPGQKTLTAFF. The CDR3 coding sequence is TGTGCCAGCAGCCCAGGACAGAAAACACTGACAGCTTTCTTT.

The CDR3 nucleotides read TGTGCCAGCAGTTTTTCGGGTCGAGATGGCTACACCTTC. It specifies CASSFSGRDGYTF. The V call is TRBV27, the J call TRBJ1-2; D gene uncertain. V was pared by 3 bases and J by 6 bases, with 11 bases between. The germline gives CDR1 MNHEY, CDR2 SMNVEV (reference sequence). The CDR3 is made up of 13 amino acids.

V and J are TRBV19 and TRBJ1-1; 7 bases align to TRBD1. V lost 9 bases and J lost 3; bases outside the gene matches: 13. The CDR3 contains 15 residues. CDR1 LNHDA and CDR2 SQIVND come from the germline V gene (reference sequence). CDR3 sequence: CASPGTHQGDTEAFF. The DNA of the CDR3 is TGTGCCAGCCCCGGGACCCATCAGGGGGACACTGAAGCTTTCTTT. Together with reference TRBV19 and TRBJ1-1, the CDR3 gives the full variable domain: DGGITQSPKYLFRKEGQNVTLSCEQNLNHDAMYWYRQDPGQGLRLIYYSQIVNDFQKGDIAEGYSVSREKKESFPLTVTSAQKNPTAFYLCASPGTHQGDTEAFFGQGTRLTVV.

The chain joins TRBV19 to TRBJ1-1, with 9 bases matching TRBD1. Per the germline V gene, CDR1 is LNHDA and CDR2 is SQIVND (reference sequence). The V gene end was trimmed by 5 bases and the J gene end by 1 base; junction bases not matched to a gene: 2. This CDR3 comprises 14 residues. Here the CDR3 reads CASSPDRGNTEAFF. CDR3 DNA sequence: TGTGCCAGTAGTCCGGACAGGGGGAACACTGAAGCTTTCTTT.

The V and J genes are TRBV27 and TRBJ2-1, with 7 bases lining up with TRBD1. V trimming: 3 bases; J trimming: 4 bases; junction bases outside the gene matches: 3. From germline, CDR1 is MNHEY and CDR2 SMNVEV (reference sequence). CDR3 length: 14 residues. The CDR3 DNA reads TGTGCCAGCAGTTTGTCGGGACAGTACAATGAGCAGTTCTTC. Translated: CASSLSGQYNEQFF.

The chain employs TRBV2 and TRBJ1-1, with D unresolved. The CDR3 extends over 12 amino acids. The V gene lost 4 bases and the J gene lost 5 bases, with 8 bases spanning the gap. CDR1 and CDR2 (germline): SNHLY, FYNNEI. The CDR3 region is CASSAGRTEAFF. The CDR3 DNA is TGTGCCAGCAGTGCCGGGAGGACTGAAGCTTTCTTT.

This chain uses TRBV6-5 with TRBJ1-2, with D hard to call. The CDR3 spans 14 residues. Germline CDR1 is MNHEY and CDR2 is SVGAGI. V shed 4 bases and J shed 4 bases, with 13 bases lying between them. CDR3 DNA sequence: TGTGCCAGCAGTTTTGGGCAGGCCAGCTATGGCTACACCTTC. Translation gives CASSFGQASYGYTF.

The chain joins TRBV6-6 to TRBJ1-4; D is unclear. With 5 bases removed from V and 3 bases from J, the gap between germline ends came to 10 bases. Per germline, CDR1 MNHNY and CDR2 SVGAGI (reference sequence). This CDR3 spans 14 amino acids. The DNA for the CDR3 is TGTGCCAGCAGTCAAGGGAGGGCTAATGAAAAACTGTTTTTT. It yields the protein CASSQGRANEKLFF.

V and J are TRBV2 and TRBJ2-3; 7 bases agree with TRBD2. Germline V gene sequence: CDR1 SNHLY, CDR2 FYNNEI. The J segment lost 6 bases and the V segment lost 7 bases, leaving 1 base of the junction unmatched. This CDR3 is 11 amino acids long. This CDR3 is CASNSGDTQYF. The CDR3 DNA is TGTGCCAGCAATAGCGGGGATACGCAGTATTTT. The variable domain in full, completed from reference TRBV2 and TRBJ2-3, reads EPEVTQTPSHQVTQMGQEVILRCVPISNHLYFYWYRQILGQKVEFLVSFYNNEISEKSEIFDDQFSVERPDGSNFTLKIRSTKLEDSAMYFCASNSGDTQYFGPGTRLTVL.

This sequence joins TRBV7-2 and TRBJ1-2; D possibly corresponds to TRBD1 (5 bases). V lost 5 bases, J lost 1 base, and 14 bases lay in between. The CDR3 has 15 amino acids. Per the germline V gene, CDR1 is SGHTA and CDR2 is FQGNSA. The CDR3 sequence: CASSTSGIGNYGYTF. As DNA, the CDR3 is TGTGCCAGCAGCACGTCAGGGATCGGTAACTATGGCTACACCTTC.

The rearrangement joins TRBV6-2 or TRBV6-3 to TRBJ1-5, with a possible D match to TRBD1 (6 bases). Germline V gene data show CDR1 as MNHEY and CDR2 as SVGEGT. CDR3 length equals 14 residues. The ends were cut back, 6 bases at V and 5 bases at J, with 14 bases in the middle. In DNA form, the CDR3 reads TGTGCCAGCAGCCCGGACAGCAACCATCAGCCCCAGCATTTT. This gives the protein CASSPDSNHQPQHF.

J is TRBJ2-7 and V is TRBV28; maybe TRBD1 (5 bases). Trimming shortened V by 6 bases and J by 0 bases, and 9 bases separated the two germline ends. Germline V gene data show CDR1 as MDHEN and CDR2 as SYDVKM. The length of the CDR3 is 13 residues. The CDR3 DNA is TGTGCCAGCAGCACCGACAGCTCCTACGAGCAGTACGTC. It specifies CASSTDSSYEQYV.

This clone was found once. The chain couples TRBV6-2 or TRBV6-3 to TRBJ2-7; possibly TRBD1 for D (5 bases). Germline CDR1 and CDR2: MNHEY and SVGEGT. With 3 bases removed from V and 3 bases from J, the gap between germline ends came to 9 bases. The length of the CDR3 is 13 residues. The CDR3 loop is CASSYDSLYEQYF. The CDR3 DNA reads as TGTGCCAGCAGTTATGACAGCCTCTACGAGCAGTACTTC.

The rearrangement joins TRBV7-8 to TRBJ1-6; weak D call: TRBD1 (6 bases). The germline V gene has CDR1 SGHVS and CDR2 FQNEAQ. Deletions cut 2 bases from V and 7 bases from J, with 15 bases between. There are 16 residues in the CDR3. The CDR3, as DNA: TGTGCCAGCAGCTTATCATCAGGGGCGCGGAATTCACCCCTCCACTTT. Translation: CASSLSSGARNSPLHF.

V is TRBV9 and J is TRBJ2-2; TRBD1 is a possible D gene (8 bases). V lost 0 bases and J 5 bases, leaving 17 bases between the germline ends. The CDR3 is 17 residues long. Germline-derived CDR1 and CDR2 are SGDLS and YYNGEE. CDR3 sequence (DNA): TGTGCCAGCAGCGTAGACCTAGGACAGGGACTAACCGGGGAGCTGTTTTTT. This encodes CASSVDLGQGLTGELFF.